The T cell receptor (beta chain) described here comes from a study of T cells in Graves' hyperthyroidism and ophthalmopathy. Study-wide context: Peripheral blood was collected at initial diagnosis, before any treatment. Regarding the study as a whole: Expanded thyroid clonotypes (above 0.001) were mostly also found in blood.

TCR beta CDR3 regions were amplified from RNA transcripts. TCR CDR3 underwent first-round RT-PCR with the HTBI primer set. MiXCR, run by TCRdb on the multiplex PCR reads, gives a single entry per CDR3 protein. The data hold 660,000 or so distinct CDR3 sequences, with more than 20% observed a single time. This clonotype has only a few counts. What it recognizes is unknown. PBMCs were sourced from roughly 9.1 ml fresh peripheral blood. The V gene end was trimmed by 4 bases and the J gene end by 15 bases; junction bases not matched to a gene: 9. The CDR3 is made up of 12 amino acids. Germline assignment: CDR1 SGHVS and CDR2 FNYEAQ.

This sequence originates from a man aged 25 to 40 with Graves' ophthalmopathy. Sequenced material: blood. The V and J genes are TRBV7-6 and TRBJ2-1, with TRBD1 matching over 7 bases. The CDR3 reads CASSSMEQGLFF. The CDR3 region has the DNA TGTGCCAGCAGCTCTATGGAACAGGGGTTGTTCTTC.